The 18 T cell receptor beta chains below come from one sample, sequenced in a study of response to subunit inactivated influenza vaccine. One entry per CDR3 protein results from TCRdb running MiXCR on the RT-PCR reads. The repertoire holds 600,000 to 850,000 distinct CDR3 sequences, around 13% seen once, with 6.5% to 8% in the top ten. The sample in question was PBMCs from blood, obtained 14 to 15 days before vaccination. The receptors shown here come from a man between 50 and 59 years old who received an inactivated influenza vaccine.

This clonotype was seen a handful of times. J is TRBJ2-7 and V is TRBV7-9; 11 positions match TRBD2. The CDR3 is 14 amino acids. The germline gives CDR1 SEHNR, CDR2 FQNEAQ (reference sequence). Trimming at V came to 11 bases and at J to 2 bases, leaving 8 bases not matched to a gene. This CDR3 is CACAPTSGTYEQYF. The CDR3 DNA is TGTGCCTGCGCCCCGACTAGCGGGACCTACGAGCAGTACTTC.

There are a few counts of this clonotype. J is TRBJ2-3 and V is TRBV27; 8 bases agree with TRBD1. The CDR3 spans 16 residues. J was trimmed by 3 bases and V by 0 bases; bases with no gene match: 5. Germline CDR1 and CDR2: MNHEY and SMNVEV (reference sequence). In nucleotides, the CDR3 is TGTGCCAGCAGTTTATCGATTCAGGGGGCAACAGATACGCAGTATTTT. Amino acids: CASSLSIQGATDTQYF.

This rearrangement joins TRBV15 to TRBJ1-1; unclear D gene. The CDR3 sequence is 13 residues long. Per the germline V gene, CDR1 is LNHNV and CDR2 is YYDKDF (reference sequence). With 1 base removed from V and 2 bases from J, the gap between germline ends came to 5 bases. CDR3 sequence reads: CATSRVPNTEAFF. CDR3 nucleotides: TGTGCCACCAGCAGAGTTCCAAACACTGAAGCTTTCTTT.

This clonotype was counted only a few times. The CDR3 DNA is TGTGCCAGCAGCCCGACAGGGATTAGCACAGATACGCAGTATTTT. This gives the protein CASSPTGISTDTQYF. This rearrangement joins TRBV12-3 or TRBV12-4 to TRBJ2-3; TRBD1 aligns across 7 bases. V dropped 6 bases and J dropped 0; count of bases not matched to a gene: 6. The CDR3 spans 15 residues.

In this sample, this clonotype turned up a few times. J is TRBJ2-1 and V is TRBV11-2; TRBD2 might be the D (5 bases). V dropped 4 bases and J dropped 0 bases, with 10 bases sitting between them. CDR1 and CDR2 from the germline V gene are SGHAT and FQNNGV. The CDR3 consists of 15 residues. As DNA, the CDR3 is TGTGCCAGCAGCTACACTGCGGGCTCCTACAATGAGCAGTTCTTC. Translating it yields CASSYTAGSYNEQFF.

This clonotype was counted at least ten times. This chain uses TRBV5-1 with TRBJ2-1; 7 bases agree with TRBD2. CDR1 is SGHRS and CDR2 is YFSETQ in the germline V gene. Trimming took 0 bases from V and 0 from J; bases not matched to a gene: 3. The CDR3 covers 16 residues. Here the CDR3 DNA reads TGCGCCAGCAGCTTGGCGGGGGGATACTCCTACAATGAGCAGTTCTTC. Translating gives CASSLAGGYSYNEQFF.

V and J are TRBV19 and TRBJ2-7, with 13 bases lining up with TRBD2. The CDR3 loop spans 15 amino acids. J was trimmed by 3 bases and V by 4 bases; bases with no gene match: 3. CDR1 is LNHDA and CDR2 is SQIVND in the germline V gene (reference sequence). The CDR3 protein is CASSTGLAGVYEQYF. CDR3 in DNA: TGTGCCAGTAGTACCGGACTAGCGGGAGTCTACGAGCAGTACTTC.

The J gene is TRBJ2-2, the V gene TRBV20-1; the D gene is possibly TRBD2 (5 bases). CDR1 is DFQATT, CDR2 SNEGSKA, per germline (reference sequence). CDR3 length equals 16 residues. Trimming took off 2 bases at V and 1 base at J, with 14 bases between the two ends. CDR3 region: CSARTSDSKNTGELFF. CDR3 nucleotide sequence: TGCAGTGCTAGAACCTCGGACTCAAAGAACACCGGGGAGCTGTTTTTT.

This clonotype was detected only a few times. The rearrangement uses TRBV5-1 and TRBJ1-6, with no clear D. Germline CDR1 reads SGHRS; CDR2 reads YFSETQ. Trimming took off 3 bases at V and 0 bases at J, with 10 bases between the two ends. The CDR3 extends over 16 amino acids. The CDR3 DNA reads as TGCGCCAGCAGCTCGGGAGAGAGCTCCTATAATTCACCCCTCCACTTT. This sequence encodes CASSSGESSYNSPLHF.

The rearrangement uses TRBV11-2 and TRBJ2-3; 9 nucleotides align to TRBD2. Germline assignment: CDR1 SGHAT and CDR2 FQNNGV. The V gene end was trimmed by 3 bases and the J gene end by 4 bases; junction bases not matched to a gene: 5. There are 15 residues in the CDR3. CDR3 bases: TGTGCCAGCAGCTTGCGGGGACTAGCCTCAGATACGCAGTATTTT. It encodes CASSLRGLASDTQYF.

This clonotype appeared many times. The chain recombines TRBV4-1 with TRBJ1-5; D is uncertain. Trimming took off 0 bases at V and 2 bases at J, with 8 bases between the two ends. Germline CDR1 reads MGHRA; CDR2 reads YSYEKL. The CDR3 is 15 amino acids. The CDR3 sequence: CASSQEPLGNQPQHF. The CDR3 DNA reads TGCGCCAGCAGCCAAGAACCTCTCGGCAATCAGCCCCAGCATTTT.

This clonotype was found many times. The chain couples TRBV27 to TRBJ2-1, with 8 bases aligning to TRBD2. CDR1 is MNHEY and CDR2 is SMNVEV in the germline V gene (reference sequence). The junction had 16 bases not matched to a gene; V was cut back by 2 bases and J by 7 bases. This CDR3 spans 18 amino acids. CDR3 nucleotide sequence: TGTGCCAGCAGTTTAGAGAGACCGACTAGCGCAGGAGGGAATGAGCAGTTCTTC. Encoded protein: CASSLERPTSAGGNEQFF.

This clonotype was counted a few times. The chain has TRBV7-2 and TRBJ2-5, with D maybe TRBD2 (7 bases). Between the trimmed V and J ends, which lost 3 bases and 2 bases, there was a span of 10 bases. There are 14 residues in the CDR3. In germline, CDR1 is SGHTA, CDR2 FQGNSA. The CDR3 is CASSFGGPQETQYF. The CDR3 DNA reads as TGTGCCAGCAGCTTCGGGGGGCCGCAAGAGACCCAGTACTTC.

This clonotype was observed a handful of times. The J gene is TRBJ2-7, the V gene TRBV5-8, with 10 nucleotides matching TRBD1. The V segment lost 1 base and the J segment 2 bases; nucleotides outside the gene matches: 9. Germline CDR1 SGHTS, CDR2 YDEGEE. This CDR3 region has 17 residues. CDR3: CASSLYPGTGATYEQYF. The DNA of the CDR3 is TGTGCCAGCAGCTTGTATCCCGGGACAGGGGCGACCTACGAGCAGTACTTC.

The gene calls are TRBV29-1 and TRBJ2-5; tentatively, D is TRBD1 or TRBD2 (5 bases each). Trimming pared 8 bases from V and 2 bases from J, leaving 9 bases between. CDR1 and CDR2 (germline): SQVTM, ANQGSEA. There are 11 residues in the CDR3. CDR3 bases: TGCAGCTCGGGACCGCAAGAGACCCAGTACTTC. Translation gives CSSGPQETQYF.

This clonotype was seen a handful of times. The J gene is TRBJ2-5, the V gene TRBV4-2, with D perhaps matching TRBD2 (5 bases). There are 16 residues in the CDR3. Germline V gives CDR1 LGHNA, CDR2 YNFKEQ. Between the trimmed V and J ends, which lost 2 bases and 4 bases, there was a span of 17 bases. CDR3 sequence (DNA): TGTGCCAGCAGCCAATCGTGGGGAGCGGTGTCAGAGACCCAGTACTTC. Translated, it gives CASSQSWGAVSETQYF.

The chain recombines TRBV7-9 with TRBJ2-7; TRBD2 aligns across 14 bases. Germline trimming cut 4 bases from V and 6 bases from J; bases unmatched to any gene: 5. The CDR3 extends over 15 amino acids. Per germline, CDR1 SEHNR and CDR2 FQNEAQ (reference sequence). The CDR3 loop reads CASSSRLAGGSEQYF. The CDR3 DNA reads as TGTGCCAGCAGCTCTCGACTAGCGGGGGGGTCCGAGCAGTACTTC. Full variable domain (rest looked up from reference TRBV7-9 and TRBJ2-7): DTGVSQNPRHKITKRGQNVTFRCDPISEHNRLYWYRQTLGQGPEFLTYFQNEAQLEKSRLLSDRFSAERPKGSFSTLEIQRTEQGDSAMYLCASSSRLAGGSEQYFGPGTRLTVT.

This clonotype occurred a few times. The chain has TRBV5-1 and TRBJ2-7, with D possibly being TRBD1 (6 bases). Trimming cost V 0 bases and J 7 bases, with 17 bases left between them. The length of the CDR3 is 15 residues. The V gene's germline CDR1 is SGHRS and CDR2 YFSETQ. The CDR3 reads CASSLEGQGDREQYF. CDR3 bases: TGCGCCAGCAGCTTGGAGGGACAAGGAGATAGGGAGCAGTACTTC.